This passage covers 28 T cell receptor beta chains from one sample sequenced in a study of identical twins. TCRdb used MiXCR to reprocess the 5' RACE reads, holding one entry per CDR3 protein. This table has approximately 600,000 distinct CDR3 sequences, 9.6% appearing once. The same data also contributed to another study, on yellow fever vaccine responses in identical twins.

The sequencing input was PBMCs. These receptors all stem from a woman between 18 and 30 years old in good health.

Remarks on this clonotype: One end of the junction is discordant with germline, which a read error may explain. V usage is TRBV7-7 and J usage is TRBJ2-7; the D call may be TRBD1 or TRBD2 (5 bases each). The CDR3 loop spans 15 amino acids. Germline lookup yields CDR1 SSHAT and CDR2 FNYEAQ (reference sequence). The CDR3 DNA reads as TGTGCTAGCAGTTCCAATACGGGGCCCAGCTACGAGCAGTACTTC. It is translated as CASSSNTGPSYEQYF.

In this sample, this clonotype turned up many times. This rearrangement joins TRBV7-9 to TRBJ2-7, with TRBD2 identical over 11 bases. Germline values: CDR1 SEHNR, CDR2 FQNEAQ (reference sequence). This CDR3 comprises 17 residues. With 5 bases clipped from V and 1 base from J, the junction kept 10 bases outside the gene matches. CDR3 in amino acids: CASSPPRLAGTSYEQYF. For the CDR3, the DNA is TGTGCCAGCAGCCCCCCCCGACTAGCGGGGACGTCCTACGAGCAGTACTTC.

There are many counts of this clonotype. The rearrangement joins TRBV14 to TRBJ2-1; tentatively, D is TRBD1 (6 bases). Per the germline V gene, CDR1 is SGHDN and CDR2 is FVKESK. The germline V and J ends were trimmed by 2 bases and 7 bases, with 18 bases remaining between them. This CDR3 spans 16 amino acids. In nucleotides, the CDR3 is TGTGCCAGCAGCCAACATACGGACAGCAAGGGGAATGAGCAGTTCTTC. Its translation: CASSQHTDSKGNEQFF.

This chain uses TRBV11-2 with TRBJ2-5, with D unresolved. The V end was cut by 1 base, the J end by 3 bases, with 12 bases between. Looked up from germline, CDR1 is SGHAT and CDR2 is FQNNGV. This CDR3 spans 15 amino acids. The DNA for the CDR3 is TGTGCCAGCAGCTTAGGTCGCAGGTCCGAAGAGACCCAGTACTTC. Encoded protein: CASSLGRRSEETQYF.

The CDR3 sequence: CASSQEVLAGSYEQYF. CDR3 sequence (DNA): TGTGCCAGCAGCCAAGAAGTGCTAGCGGGTTCCTACGAGCAGTACTTC. The gene calls are TRBV3-1 and TRBJ2-7, with 8 positions matching TRBD2. Looked up from germline, CDR1 is LGHDT and CDR2 is YNNKEL (reference sequence). The CDR3 is 16 amino acids. V was pared by 0 bases and J by 1 base, with 5 bases of the junction left unmatched.

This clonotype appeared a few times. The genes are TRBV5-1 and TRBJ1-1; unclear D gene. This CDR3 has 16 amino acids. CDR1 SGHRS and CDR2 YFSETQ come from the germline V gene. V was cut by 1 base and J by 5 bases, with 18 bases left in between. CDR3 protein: CASSLTGPPGQTEAFF. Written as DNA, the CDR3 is TGCGCCAGCAGCTTGACCGGGCCCCCGGGCCAGACTGAAGCTTTCTTT.

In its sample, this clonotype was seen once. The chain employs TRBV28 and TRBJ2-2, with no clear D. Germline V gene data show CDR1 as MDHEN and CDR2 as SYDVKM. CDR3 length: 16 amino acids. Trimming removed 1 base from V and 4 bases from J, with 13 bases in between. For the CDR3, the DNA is TGTGCCAGCAGTTTATTAGGGCTCCTGACCACCGGGGAGCTGTTTTTT. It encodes CASSLLGLLTTGELFF.

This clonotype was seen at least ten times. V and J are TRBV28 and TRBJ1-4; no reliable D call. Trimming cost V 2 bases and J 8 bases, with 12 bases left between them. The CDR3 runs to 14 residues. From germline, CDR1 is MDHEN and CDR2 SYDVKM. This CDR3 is CASSLIVGSEKLFF. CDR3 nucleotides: TGTGCCAGCAGTTTAATCGTCGGTAGCGAAAAACTGTTTTTT. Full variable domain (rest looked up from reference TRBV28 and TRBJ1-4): DVKVTQSSRYLVKRTGEKVFLECVQDMDHENMFWYRQDPGLGLRLIYFSYDVKMKEKGDIPEGYSVSREKKERFSLILESASTNQTSMYLCASSLIVGSEKLFFGSGTQLSVL.

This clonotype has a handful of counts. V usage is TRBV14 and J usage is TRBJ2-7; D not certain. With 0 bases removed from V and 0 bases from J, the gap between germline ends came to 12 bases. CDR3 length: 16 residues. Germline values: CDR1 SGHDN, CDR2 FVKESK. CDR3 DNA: TGTGCCAGCAGCCAAGAGTTATCGTCCCCCTCCTACGAGCAGTACTTC. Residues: CASSQELSSPSYEQYF.

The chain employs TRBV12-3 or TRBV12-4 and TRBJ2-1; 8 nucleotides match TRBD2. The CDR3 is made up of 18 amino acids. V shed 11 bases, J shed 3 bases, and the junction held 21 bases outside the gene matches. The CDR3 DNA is TGTGCCTGCTGTTTTTCGGGGCAGGGCGGGGGGTACTACAATGAGCAGTTCTTC. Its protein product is CACCFSGQGGGYYNEQFF.

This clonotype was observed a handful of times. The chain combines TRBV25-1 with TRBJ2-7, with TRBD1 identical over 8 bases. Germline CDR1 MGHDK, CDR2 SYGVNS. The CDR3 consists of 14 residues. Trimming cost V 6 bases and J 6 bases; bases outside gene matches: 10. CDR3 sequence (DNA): TGTGCCAGCAGAAACAGGGGGGTCGACTTCGAGCAGTACTTC. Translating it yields CASRNRGVDFEQYF.

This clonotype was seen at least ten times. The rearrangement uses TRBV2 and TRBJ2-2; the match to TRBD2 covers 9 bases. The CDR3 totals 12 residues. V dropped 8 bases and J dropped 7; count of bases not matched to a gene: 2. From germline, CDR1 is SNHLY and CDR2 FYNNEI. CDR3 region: CASLAGIGELFF. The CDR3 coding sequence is TGTGCCAGCCTAGCGGGAATCGGGGAGCTGTTTTTT.

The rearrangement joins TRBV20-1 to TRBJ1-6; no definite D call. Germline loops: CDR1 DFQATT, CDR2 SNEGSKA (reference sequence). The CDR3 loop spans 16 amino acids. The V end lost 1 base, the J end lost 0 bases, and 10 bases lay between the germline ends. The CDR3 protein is CSARVFGSSYNSPLHF. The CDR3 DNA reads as TGCAGTGCTAGAGTTTTCGGCAGCTCCTATAATTCACCCCTCCACTTT.

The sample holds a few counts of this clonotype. CDR3 sequence: CASSQEQGDSPLHF. For the CDR3, the DNA is TGTGCCAGCAGCCAAGAACAGGGAGATTCACCCCTCCACTTT. The chain links TRBV3-1 to TRBJ1-6, with TRBD1 as a possible D gene (6 bases). Trimming cost V 0 bases and J 8 bases, with 8 bases left between them. The CDR3 is made up of 14 amino acids. The germline CDR1 and CDR2 sequences are LGHDT and YNNKEL (reference sequence).

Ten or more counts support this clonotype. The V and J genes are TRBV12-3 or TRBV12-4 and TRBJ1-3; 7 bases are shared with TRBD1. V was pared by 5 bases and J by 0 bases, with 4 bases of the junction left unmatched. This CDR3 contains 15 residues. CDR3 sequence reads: CASSAGGSSGNTIYF. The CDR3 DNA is TGTGCCAGCAGTGCAGGGGGTTCCTCTGGAAACACCATATATTTT.

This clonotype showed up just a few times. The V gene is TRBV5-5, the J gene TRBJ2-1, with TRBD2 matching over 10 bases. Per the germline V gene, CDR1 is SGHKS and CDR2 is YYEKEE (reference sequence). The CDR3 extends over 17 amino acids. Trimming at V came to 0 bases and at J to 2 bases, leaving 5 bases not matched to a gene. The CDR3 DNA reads TGTGCCAGCAGCTTGGTTCGGCTAGCGGGGGCCTACAATGAGCAGTTCTTC. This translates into CASSLVRLAGAYNEQFF.

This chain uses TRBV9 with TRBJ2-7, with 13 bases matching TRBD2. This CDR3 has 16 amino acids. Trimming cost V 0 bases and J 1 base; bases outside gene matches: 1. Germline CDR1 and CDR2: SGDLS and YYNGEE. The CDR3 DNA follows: TGTGCCAGCAGCGTAGGGACTAGCGGGGGATCCTACGAGCAGTACTTC. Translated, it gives CASSVGTSGGSYEQYF.

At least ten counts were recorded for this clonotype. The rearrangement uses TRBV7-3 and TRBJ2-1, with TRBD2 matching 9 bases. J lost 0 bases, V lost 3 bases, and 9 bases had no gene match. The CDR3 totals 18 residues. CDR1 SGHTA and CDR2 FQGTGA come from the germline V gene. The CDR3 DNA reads TGTGCCAGCAGCTTTAATAGCGGGGGAAGAAGCTCCTACAATGAGCAGTTCTTC. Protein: CASSFNSGGRSSYNEQFF.

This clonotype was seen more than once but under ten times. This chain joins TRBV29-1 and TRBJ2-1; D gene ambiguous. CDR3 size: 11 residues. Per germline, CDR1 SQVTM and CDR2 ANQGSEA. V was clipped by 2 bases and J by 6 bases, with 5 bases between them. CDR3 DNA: TGCAGCGTTGAAATGGGCAATGAGCAGTTCTTC. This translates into CSVEMGNEQFF.

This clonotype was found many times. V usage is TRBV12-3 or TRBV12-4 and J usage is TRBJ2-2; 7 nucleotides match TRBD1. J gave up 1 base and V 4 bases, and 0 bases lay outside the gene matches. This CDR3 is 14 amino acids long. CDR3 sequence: CASSWTGNTGELFF. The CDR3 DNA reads TGTGCCAGCAGTTGGACAGGGAACACCGGGGAGCTGTTTTTT.

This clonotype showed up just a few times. CDR3: CASRDQGARYTEAFF. CDR3 DNA sequence: TGTGCCAGCAGAGACCAGGGGGCGCGGTACACTGAAGCTTTCTTT. This chain connects TRBV12-3 or TRBV12-4 to TRBJ1-1; 8 bases map to TRBD1. The CDR3 is 15 residues long. The trim removed 6 bases at V and 3 bases at J, leaving 9 bases unmatched.

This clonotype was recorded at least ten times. CDR3 loop: CASSHQGQAGELFF. The CDR3 bases are TGCGCCAGCAGCCACCAGGGGCAGGCCGGGGAGCTGTTTTTT. V gene TRBV5-1 combines with J gene TRBJ2-2; a weak D match, TRBD1 (6 bases). CDR1 and CDR2 (germline): SGHRS, YFSETQ. Deletions cut 4 bases from V and 6 bases from J, with 13 bases between. The CDR3 spans 14 residues.

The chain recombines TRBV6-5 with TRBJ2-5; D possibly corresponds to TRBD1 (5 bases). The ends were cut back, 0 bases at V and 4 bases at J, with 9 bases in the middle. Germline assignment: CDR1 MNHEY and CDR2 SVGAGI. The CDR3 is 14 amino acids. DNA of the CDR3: TGTGCCAGCAGTTACTCAGACAGAGTAGAGACCCAGTACTTC. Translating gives CASSYSDRVETQYF.

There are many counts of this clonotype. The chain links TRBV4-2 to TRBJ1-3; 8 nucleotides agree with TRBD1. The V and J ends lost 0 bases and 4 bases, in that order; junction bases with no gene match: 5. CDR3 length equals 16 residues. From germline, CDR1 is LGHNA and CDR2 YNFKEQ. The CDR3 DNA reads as TGTGCCAGCAGCCAAGAAACAGGGGGAAGCGGAAACACCATATATTTT. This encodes CASSQETGGSGNTIYF.

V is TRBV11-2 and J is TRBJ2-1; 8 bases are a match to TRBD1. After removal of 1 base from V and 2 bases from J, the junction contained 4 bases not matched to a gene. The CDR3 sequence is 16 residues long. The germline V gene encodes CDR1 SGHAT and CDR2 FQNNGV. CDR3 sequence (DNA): TGTGCCAGCAGCTTAGCCCGGACAGGGACCTACAATGAGCAGTTCTTC. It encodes CASSLARTGTYNEQFF. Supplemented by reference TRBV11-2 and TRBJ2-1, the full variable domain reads EAGVAQSPRYKIIEKRQSVAFWCNPISGHATLYWYQQILGQGPKLLIQFQNNGVVDDSQLPKDRFSAERLKGVDSTLKIQPAKLEDSAVYLCASSLARTGTYNEQFFGPGTRLTVL.

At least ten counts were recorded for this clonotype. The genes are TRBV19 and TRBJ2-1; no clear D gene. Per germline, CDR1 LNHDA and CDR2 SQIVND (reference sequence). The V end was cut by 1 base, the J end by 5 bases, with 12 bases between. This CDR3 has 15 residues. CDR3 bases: TGTGCCAGTAGTATAGTAGTGGGAATGAACAATGAGCAGTTCTTC. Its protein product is CASSIVVGMNNEQFF.

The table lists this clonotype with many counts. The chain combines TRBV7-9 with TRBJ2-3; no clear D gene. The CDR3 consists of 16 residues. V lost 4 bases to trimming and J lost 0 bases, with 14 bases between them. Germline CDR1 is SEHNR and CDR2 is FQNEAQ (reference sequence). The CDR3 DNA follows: TGTGCCAGCAGCTCCTTACGACTGTCTAGCACAGATACGCAGTATTTT. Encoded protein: CASSSLRLSSTDTQYF.

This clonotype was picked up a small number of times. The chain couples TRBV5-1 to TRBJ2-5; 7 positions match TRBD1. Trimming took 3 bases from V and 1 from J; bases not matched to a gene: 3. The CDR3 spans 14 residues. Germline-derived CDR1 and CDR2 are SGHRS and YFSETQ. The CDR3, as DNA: TGCGCCAGCAGCTGGGGACAGCCCCAAGAGACCCAGTACTTC. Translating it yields CASSWGQPQETQYF.